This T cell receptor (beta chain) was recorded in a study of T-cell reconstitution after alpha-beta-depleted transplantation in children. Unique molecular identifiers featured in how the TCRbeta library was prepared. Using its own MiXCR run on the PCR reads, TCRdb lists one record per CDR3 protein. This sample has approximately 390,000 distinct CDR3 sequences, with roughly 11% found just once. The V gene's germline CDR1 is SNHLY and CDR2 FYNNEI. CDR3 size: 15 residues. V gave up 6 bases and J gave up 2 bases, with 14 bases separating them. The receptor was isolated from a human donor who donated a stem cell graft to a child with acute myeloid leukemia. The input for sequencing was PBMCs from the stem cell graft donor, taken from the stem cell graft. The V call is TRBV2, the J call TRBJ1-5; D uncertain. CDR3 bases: TGTGCCAGCAGAGACACTCCTGGCGGCAATCAGCCCCAGCATTTT. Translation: CASRDTPGGNQPQHF.